This T cell receptor (beta chain) was sequenced during a study of blood T cell repertoires in COVID-19. At the level of the study: Italy, Spain and the United States were the sources of the convalescent and acute COVID-19 samples. Sources were T cells, B-cell-depleted T cells, or PBMCs; the material itself was cDNA or gDNA.

The CDR3 loop spans 13 amino acids. In germline, CDR1 is GTSNPN, CDR2 SVGIG (reference sequence). Trimming cost V 0 bases and J 11 bases; bases outside gene matches: 9. Seattle patient enrollment occurred during active infection, with longitudinal follow-up thereafter. The authors' processing: Estimates of nucleated cell counts were drawn from the amplification of reference gene primers. TCRdb's table, derived via immunoSEQ multiplex PCR, lists solely in-frame clones and lacks some. That table furnishes V, J and clone size, whereas the DNA furnished D and trimming. The sample holds around 170,000 clones, 85% to 90% seen once.

The specimen was peripheral blood. The genes are TRBV30 and TRBJ2-7; 8 bases map to TRBD2. The sequence came from a man aged 55 to 70 with COVID-19, enrolled during active disease. CDR3 nucleotide sequence: TGTGCCTGGAGTGTACTAGCGGTTGATATCAAGTACTTC. This codes for CAWSVLAVDIKYF.